This T cell receptor (beta chain) was obtained from a study of blood T cells in healthy people across ages. Findings and caveats of the study: Expanded clonotype changes were possibly confounded by unknown donor CMV status. The long-lived group displayed more naive CD4+ cells, plus higher diversity, than the aged donors did.

Germline V gene data show CDR1 as SGHTA and CDR2 as FQGNSA. The CDR3 extends over 15 amino acids. The ends lost 4 bases at V and 5 bases at J; junction bases unmatched: 3. In the case of this clonotype: Its antigen remains unidentified.

The sample, approximately 10 milliliters of peripheral blood, was drawn from each donor. Alongside a J-beta primer mix, a sample-barcoded 5' primer served in a second PCR lasting roughly 7 to 11 cycles. Every single cDNA molecule received a tag from a template-switch adaptor with 12 random nucleotides. One entry per CDR3 protein, called by TCRdb with MiXCR from the 5' RACE reads. The sample has 780,000 or so distinct CDR3 sequences; roughly three fifths are singletons. The sequencing input was blood. This chain links TRBV7-2 with TRBJ2-5, with 14 bases matching TRBD2. The sequence came from a man aged 35 to 55 in good health. In nucleotides, the CDR3 is TGTGCCAGCAGCTGGACTAGCGGGGGGTTGGAGACCCAGTACTTC. This encodes CASSWTSGGLETQYF.